A selection of T cell receptor beta chains follows, all from one sample in a study of T cells in Graves' hyperthyroidism and ophthalmopathy. TCRdb analysed the multiplex PCR reads with MiXCR anew, one entry per CDR3 protein. The sample has around 250,000 distinct CDR3 sequences; roughly 15% are singletons. The sequenced sample was blood. The receptors stem from a woman between 40 and 50 years old with Graves' hyperthyroidism that later progressed to Graves' ophthalmopathy. Both conserved end residues are part of each CDR3. D genes are given only for firm matches. Some rows have no size entry. The others give once, few or many, or a class for an expanded clone.

clone size	V gene	J gene	D gene	CDR3 DNA	CDR3 protein
few	TRBV11-2	TRBJ1-5	.	TGTGCCAGCAGCTTGTTCGGCAGCAATCAGCCCCAGCATTTT	CASSLFGSNQPQHF
many	TRBV6-1	TRBJ2-5	TRBD2	TGTGCCAGCAGTGAATTGGCTAGCGGGAAAGAGACCCAGTACTTC	CASSELASGKETQYF
many	TRBV9	TRBJ1-4	TRBD1	TGTGCCAGCACCCTAGTGACAGGGCCGCATGAAAAACTGTTTTTT	CASTLVTGPHEKLFF
many	TRBV10-3	TRBJ2-3	.	TGTGCCATCAGTGCAGGGGCGCAAGATACGCAGTATTTT	CAISAGAQDTQYF
few	TRBV29-1	TRBJ2-2	.	TGCAGCGTTGAAAAGGGAAACACCGGGGAGCTGTTTTTT	CSVEKGNTGELFF
many	TRBV13	TRBJ2-1	.	TGTGCCAGCAGCTTATTCGGGGACCCGGCGGGGAGCTCCTACAATGAGCAGTTCTTC	CASSLFGDPAGSSYNEQFF
.	TRBV2	TRBJ2-2	TRBD1	TGTGCCAGTACGGACAGGGGGATAACCGGGGAGCTGTTTTTT	CASTDRGITGELFF
many	TRBV20-1	TRBJ1-1	TRBD1	TGCAGTGCCGACAGGGGCACTGAAGCTTTCTTT	CSADRGTEAFF
many	TRBV27	TRBJ2-1	.	TGTGCCAGCAGTTTAACTGGACACACTAATAATGAGCAGTTCTTC	CASSLTGHTNNEQFF
.	TRBV10-1	TRBJ2-1	.	TGCGCCAGCTCGTCCCAGCGCCACAATGAGCAGTTCTTC	CASSSQRHNEQFF
.	TRBV2	TRBJ1-2	TRBD1	TGTGCCAGCAGCAATATTGGACAGGGGGCGAGGATCTATGGCTACACCTTC	CASSNIGQGARIYGYTF
.	TRBV4-1	TRBJ2-5	.	TGCGCCAGCAGTCAAGTCGTCCGTGATTTAGAGACCCAGTACTTC	CASSQVVRDLETQYF
many	TRBV28	TRBJ2-1	TRBD2	TGTGCCAGCACTTTAGCGGGAGGTTACAATGAGCAGTTCTTC	CASTLAGGYNEQFF
many	TRBV13	TRBJ2-5	.	TGTGCCAGCAGCTTACGGGGGTCGGTAGGGGAGACCCAGTACTTC	CASSLRGSVGETQYF
medium-sized	TRBV12-3/TRBV12-4	TRBJ2-1	TRBD2	TGTGCCAGCAGCTCTGATGGTAGCGGGAACTACAATGAGCAGTTCTTC	CASSSDGSGNYNEQFF
many	TRBV30	TRBJ2-3	TRBD2	TGTGCCTGGAGTGTACTTGGACTAGCGGTACCGGGGGATACGCAGTATTTT	CAWSVLGLAVPGDTQYF
many	TRBV28	TRBJ2-2	.	TGTGCCCTAAGCACCGACACCGGGGAGCTGTTTTTT	CALSTDTGELFF
many	TRBV28	TRBJ1-5	TRBD1	TGTGCCAGCAGTCCCCGGGGGGGGACAGCCATGAATAGCAATCAGCCCCAGCATTTT	CASSPRGGTAMNSNQPQHF
.	TRBV2	TRBJ2-3	TRBD2	TGTGCCAGCCCTAAGGGTAGCGGGAGGGCCGTCACGGCGGATACGCAGTATTTT	CASPKGSGRAVTADTQYF
many	TRBV5-1	TRBJ2-2	.	TGCGCCAGCAGTGGGGCGTCAATCACCGGGGAGCTGTTTTTT	CASSGASITGELFF
.	TRBV28	TRBJ1-4	TRBD1	TGTGCCAGCAGCCTAGACAGGGGCCTTGAAAAACTGTTTTTT	CASSLDRGLEKLFF
many	TRBV5-6	TRBJ1-1	.	TGTGCCAGCAGACAGGGAAACACTGAAGCTTTCTTT	CASRQGNTEAFF
many	TRBV11-2	TRBJ1-2	TRBD1	TGTGCCAGCAGCTTAGGACAGGGGGTAGGCCGTGGCTACACCTTC	CASSLGQGVGRGYTF
many	TRBV29-1	TRBJ2-7	.	TGCAGCGTTGAGGGGGGTTCGGGCGAGCAGTACTTC	CSVEGGSGEQYF
many	TRBV9	TRBJ1-2	.	TGTGCCAGCAGCCCGGGGGGTAACTATGGCTACACCTTC	CASSPGGNYGYTF
few	TRBV12-3/TRBV12-4	TRBJ2-5	TRBD1	TGTGCCAGCAGTCAGGGGGCGAAGACCCAGTACTTC	CASSQGAKTQYF
many	TRBV30	TRBJ1-5	.	TGTGCCTGGATCAGGGGAAATCAGCCCCAGCATTTT	CAWIRGNQPQHF
many	TRBV6-5	TRBJ1-6	.	TGTGCCAGCAGTTACTCTGATAATTCACCCCTCCACTTT	CASSYSDNSPLHF
.	TRBV12-3/TRBV12-4	TRBJ1-6	.	TGTGCCAGCAGCAAGGAGGGGAGATTTTCACCCCTCCACTTT	CASSKEGRFSPLHF
many	TRBV14	TRBJ1-1	.	TGTGCCAGCAGCGGCTGGAACACTGAAGCTTTCTTT	CASSGWNTEAFF
.	TRBV13	TRBJ1-5	.	TGTGCCAGCAGTCAAGGCTTCCGCCAGCCCCAGCATTTT	CASSQGFRQPQHF
many	TRBV12-3/TRBV12-4	TRBJ2-6	TRBD2	TGTGCCAGCCCTGGGGGGGTCGGGGCCAACGTCCTGACTTTC	CASPGGVGANVLTF
many	TRBV11-3	TRBJ1-1	TRBD1	TGTGCCAGCAGCCCGACAGGGTTCGGTGAAGCTTTCTTT	CASSPTGFGEAFF
many	TRBV5-6	TRBJ2-2	.	TGTGCCAGCAGCTCTGGGGTCGGCACCGGGGAGCTGTTTTTT	CASSSGVGTGELFF
.	TRBV20-1	TRBJ2-5	TRBD2	TGCAGTGCCCAAACGCTAGCGGGAGGGGAGACCCAGTACTTC	CSAQTLAGGETQYF
.	TRBV4-1	TRBJ2-1	TRBD2	TGCGCCAGCAGCCAAGTTAGCGGGATTTCACCCTACAATGAGCAGTTCTTC	CASSQVSGISPYNEQFF
.	TRBV15	TRBJ2-1	.	TGTGCCACCAGCAGCGGGAGCCCCTCCTACAATGAGCAGTTCTTC	CATSSGSPSYNEQFF
many	TRBV7-3	TRBJ2-3	.	TGTGCCAGCAGCCCTGGGCTGGTTACAGATACGCAGTATTTT	CASSPGLVTDTQYF
many	TRBV14	TRBJ2-1	TRBD2	TGTGCCAGCAGCCAAGACAGGGGACAAAGCGGGAGCTGGTACAATGAGCAGTTCTTC	CASSQDRGQSGSWYNEQFF
.	TRBV20-1	TRBJ2-5	.	TGCAGTGCTAGAGATCCCGGGGGTGAGGGGACCCAGTACTTC	CSARDPGGEGTQYF
.	TRBV19	TRBJ1-5	.	TGTGCCAGTAGGAGTCCAGATCATCAGCCCCAGCATTTT	CASRSPDHQPQHF
many	TRBV3-1	TRBJ2-5	.	TGTGCCAGCAGCCAACCAGCAGCCCAAGAGACCCAGTACTTC	CASSQPAAQETQYF
few	TRBV20-1	TRBJ2-1	TRBD2	TGCAGTGCTAGCGATACTAGCGGGAGGAGGTCCTACAATGAGCAGTTCTTC	CSASDTSGRRSYNEQFF